What follows are 29 T cell receptor beta chains derived from one specimen sequenced in a study of tumor-infiltrating lymphocytes in primary liver carcinoma. From 450 to 550 ng total RNA, TCR beta cDNA was generated with a primer in the constant region. Investigators got TCR beta libraries out of three nested multiplex PCR rounds, done with slightly modified ARM-PCR. Running 9 to 11 cycles apiece, the first two PCR rounds relied on TRBV1-TRBV30 forward primers together with a C-beta reverse primer. From the multiplex PCR reads, TCRdb called clonotypes with MiXCR, one entry per CDR3 protein. The sample has about 200,000 distinct CDR3 sequences, less than 65% seen once. Out of unsorted whole blood came the blood RNA, and germline DNA was extracted as well. Material for sequencing was peripheral blood. Receptors originate from a woman between 55 and 75 years old with primary liver carcinoma and hepatitis B virus infection.

This chain links TRBV5-1 with TRBJ2-3; D is possibly TRBD1 or TRBD2 (5 bases each). This CDR3 comprises 15 residues. The V end was cut by 0 bases, the J end by 4 bases, with 12 bases between. Germline lookup yields CDR1 SGHRS and CDR2 YFSETQ. The CDR3 loop reads CASSLVGTHPDTQYF. The CDR3 nucleotides read TGCGCCAGCAGCTTGGTCGGGACGCACCCAGATACGCAGTATTTT.

Of note for this clonotype: This may arise from a read error, as a much more abundant clone is one base away. The chain carries TRBV6-5 and TRBJ2-1; no clear D gene. The CDR3 loop spans 12 amino acids. The germline V gene has CDR1 MNHEY and CDR2 SVGAGI. The DNA of the CDR3 is TGTGTCAGCAGCCCCCGGTTCAATGAGCAGTTCTTC. The encoded protein is CVSSPRFNEQFF.

The V call is TRBV7-8, the J call TRBJ1-4; D is unresolved. The CDR3 consists of 15 residues. The V gene's germline CDR1 is SGHVS and CDR2 FQNEAQ. Trimming removed 5 bases from V and 4 bases from J, with 14 bases in between. CDR3 region: CASSRREAVNEKLFF. The CDR3 DNA reads TGTGCCAGCAGCCGCCGGGAGGCAGTTAATGAAAAACTGTTTTTT.

Regarding this clonotype: At one end the junction does not follow the germline gene, possibly because of a read error. The chain employs TRBV6-1 and TRBJ2-5; 10 bases agree with TRBD1. The CDR3 has 19 residues. The germline V gene has CDR1 MNHNS and CDR2 SASEGT. CDR3 DNA sequence: TGTGCCAGTAGTGAAACATTCTGGACAGGGGGAGGAATCCAAGAGACCCAGTACTTC. It is translated as CASSETFWTGGGIQETQYF.

As concerns this clonotype: A junction boundary mismatches the germline segment, possibly from a read error. The chain has TRBV29-1 and TRBJ2-5, with D possibly being TRBD1 (5 bases). This CDR3 has 16 amino acids. Germline V CDR1 and CDR2: SQVTM, ANQGSEA. CDR3 protein: CSVNNPRCGHQETQYF. CDR3 DNA sequence: TGCAGCGTCAATAATCCGAGGTGCGGACATCAAGAGACCCAGTATTTC.

To note about this clonotype: The junction and the germline gene differ at one end; a read error may be behind it. The CDR3 region is CASSLPGEISYGQYF. The CDR3 nucleotides are TGTGCCAGCAGCTTGCCGGGAGAGATCTCCTACGGGCAGTACTTC. The chain couples TRBV5-4 to TRBJ2-7; tentatively, D is TRBD2 (6 bases). The CDR3 extends over 15 amino acids. Per the germline V gene, CDR1 is SGHNT and CDR2 is YYREEE (reference sequence).

V is TRBV29-1 and J is TRBJ2-5; D is unresolved. V was trimmed by 1 base and J by 1 base, leaving 13 bases between them. The CDR3 is made up of 15 amino acids. Germline CDR1 is SQVTM and CDR2 is ANQGSEA. CDR3 sequence (DNA): TGCAGCGTTGAAGGACCCGGGCACTTCCAAGAGACCCAGTACTTC. This sequence encodes CSVEGPGHFQETQYF.

Details on this clonotype: With a much larger clone just one base away, this may be a read error. V and J are TRBV25-1 and TRBJ2-7; D is uncertain. This CDR3 has 15 amino acids. In germline, CDR1 is MGHDK, CDR2 SYGVNS. Written as DNA, the CDR3 is TGTGCCAGCAGTCCCGTAGGGCCCTTCTCCTACGGGCAGTACTTC. Amino acid sequence: CASSPVGPFSYGQYF.

The gene calls are TRBV7-3 and TRBJ2-2; no clear D. There are 14 residues in the CDR3. Germline CDR1 SGHTA, CDR2 FQGTGA. V was clipped by 1 base and J by 7 bases, with 10 bases between them. The chain's CDR3 is CASSLSPGRGELFF. Here the CDR3 DNA reads TGTGCCAGCAGCTTAAGTCCGGGTCGCGGGGAGCTGTTTTTT.

The chain is built from TRBV14 and TRBJ2-5, with D perhaps TRBD2 (6 bases). Trimming left V 1 base short and J 3 bases short, with 12 bases between. The CDR3 runs 15 residues. CDR1 and CDR2 (germline): SGHDN, FVKESK. The CDR3 DNA sequence: TGTGCCAGCAGCCAAGGAGGAGGGCGGGAAGAGACCCAGTACTTC. Its translation: CASSQGGGREETQYF.

This chain joins TRBV10-2 and TRBJ1-3; 8 bases are shared with TRBD1. This CDR3 has 14 residues. V trimming: 6 bases; J trimming: 4 bases; junction bases outside the gene matches: 5. CDR1 and CDR2 (germline): WSHSY, SAAADI. The CDR3 DNA is TGCGCCAGCAGACTGACAGGGGACGGAAACACCATATATTTT. Protein: CASRLTGDGNTIYF.

As regards this clonotype: Mismatch with germline at one junction end may stem from a read error. The rearrangement links TRBV5-6 to TRBJ2-1, with TRBD2 matching over 9 bases. This CDR3 spans 17 amino acids. Per the germline V gene, CDR1 is SGHDT and CDR2 is YYEEEE. The CDR3 DNA reads as TGTGCCATCAGTCGCAGACTAGCGGTAAGCTCCTACAATGAGCAGCTCTTC. Amino acid sequence: CAISRRLAVSSYNEQLF.

Note on this clonotype: A much larger clone lies one base from this, so it may be a read error. The genes are TRBV5-5 and TRBJ1-4; D ambiguous. Trimming shortened V by 2 bases and J by 5 bases, and 10 bases separated the two germline ends. Germline V gene data show CDR1 as SGHKS and CDR2 as YYEKEE (reference sequence). The CDR3 consists of 14 residues. The CDR3 DNA follows: TGTGCCAGCAGCTTAGGAGGGCCGAATGAAAAACTGTTTTTT. This encodes CASSLGGPNEKLFF.

Worth noting for this clonotype: Being one base from a much bigger clone, this may be a read error. This sequence joins TRBV6-5 and TRBJ1-2, with D possibly being TRBD1 (5 bases). Germline V gene data show CDR1 as MNHEY and CDR2 as SVGAGI. Trimming removed 0 bases from V and 7 bases from J, with 21 bases in between. The length of the CDR3 is 17 residues. CDR3 coding DNA: TGTGCCAGCAGTTACTCCAAGTCGCCTATGGGGGGGGGTGGCTACACCTTC. Amino acid sequence: CASSYSKSPMGGGGYTF.

This clonotype came up a few times. This chain joins TRBV6-6 and TRBJ2-6; 8 bases line up with TRBD2. CDR3 length equals 18 residues. J gave up 4 bases and V 8 bases, and 16 bases lay outside the gene matches. CDR1 MNHNY and CDR2 SVGAGI come from the germline V gene (reference sequence). This CDR3 reads CASLKTTGGAGGANVLTF. The DNA for the CDR3 is TGTGCCAGCTTAAAAACGACGGGGGGGGCCGGAGGGGCCAACGTCCTGACTTTC.

V gene TRBV7-9 combines with J gene TRBJ1-3; 7 bases align to TRBD1. Per germline, CDR1 SEHNR and CDR2 FQNEAQ (reference sequence). The CDR3 runs to 15 residues. V shed 4 bases and J 4 bases; nucleotides not matched to a gene: 7. The CDR3 region is CASSSTRDSGNTIYF. The CDR3 nucleotides are TGTGCCAGCAGCTCTACCCGGGACAGCGGAAACACCATATATTTT.

This clonotype has only a few counts. The chain uses TRBV12-3 or TRBV12-4 and TRBJ2-7, with a weak D call TRBD2 (6 bases). CDR3 length: 15 amino acids. V was clipped by 6 bases and J by 4 bases, with 19 bases between them. CDR3 in amino acids: CASRFWRDPTYEQYF. The CDR3, as DNA: TGTGCCAGCAGGTTTTGGCGGGACCCAACATACGAGCAGTACTTC.

A few counts support this clonotype. The rearrangement uses TRBV6-1 and TRBJ2-7; D assignment may be TRBD1 or TRBD2 (7 bases each). Trimming removed 4 bases at V and 3 bases at J, with 13 bases between. Germline V gene lookup returns CDR1 MNHNS and CDR2 SASEGT. This CDR3 contains 14 residues. The CDR3 region is CASSAQGGGYEQYF. The CDR3 region has the DNA TGTGCCAGCAGTGCCCAGGGGGGGGGCTACGAGCAGTACTTC.

Concerning this clonotype: The junction and the germline gene differ at one end; a read error may be behind it. The rearrangement uses TRBV30 and TRBJ2-7; TRBD2 matches 10 bases. The CDR3 is 16 residues long. CDR1 GTSNPN and CDR2 SVGIG come from the germline V gene (reference sequence). CDR3 nucleotide sequence: TGTGCCACGGAGAGGACTAGCGGATTGTTCTCCTACAAGCAGTACTTC. Protein product: CATERTSGLFSYKQYF.

The rearrangement links TRBV5-1 to TRBJ1-4; 11 nucleotides align to TRBD1. CDR3 length: 16 residues. Germline trimming cut 4 bases from V and 3 bases from J; bases unmatched to any gene: 5. Germline V gene lookup returns CDR1 SGHRS and CDR2 YFSETQ. The CDR3 region is CASSPGQGASNEKLFF. The CDR3 DNA follows: TGCGCCAGCAGCCCCGGACAGGGGGCCTCTAATGAAAAACTGTTTTTT.

This clonotype has only one observation. The V call is TRBV11-2, the J call TRBJ2-7; tentative D call: TRBD2 (6 bases). The CDR3 covers 11 residues. CDR1 and CDR2 from the germline V gene are SGHAT and FQNNGV. This CDR3 reads CTSSLGHEQYF. CDR3 nucleotide sequence: TGTACTAGCAGCTTAGGACACGAGCAGTACTTC.

This clonotype was seen many times. The gene calls are TRBV10-1 and TRBJ2-7, with TRBD1 as a possible D gene (6 bases). The CDR3 totals 14 residues. Germline CDR1 reads WNHNN; CDR2 reads SYGVQD (reference sequence). V dropped 8 bases and J dropped 4 bases, with 18 bases sitting between them. For the CDR3, the DNA is TGCGCCAGCCCGATTCGGACAGAAGATTACGAGCAGTACTTC. This translates into CASPIRTEDYEQYF.

On this clonotype itself: This may be a read error, as it is one base from a much larger clone. J is TRBJ2-3 and V is TRBV4-1; D is unresolved. Deletions cut 1 base from V and 1 base from J, with 9 bases between. The CDR3 is made up of 15 amino acids. The germline V gene encodes CDR1 MGHRA and CDR2 YSYEKL. The DNA for the CDR3 is TGCGCCAGCAGCCAAGTCCCCCTTCGCACAGATACGCAGTATTTT. It specifies CASSQVPLRTDTQYF.

As concerns this clonotype: Germline and junction disagree at one end, which may indicate a read error. The rearrangement joins TRBV14 to TRBJ2-7; D is ambiguous. The V gene's germline CDR1 is SGHDN and CDR2 FVKESK. The CDR3 length is 13 residues. The CDR3, as DNA: TGCGCCAGCAGCCCAAAAAGTAGGGAACGGCAGTACTTC. This encodes CASSPKSRERQYF.

The chain combines TRBV29-1 with TRBJ2-6, with 10 bases lining up with TRBD1. The CDR3 extends over 19 amino acids. Looked up from germline, CDR1 is SQVTM and CDR2 is ANQGSEA. V dropped 3 bases and J dropped 3; count of bases not matched to a gene: 14. The CDR3 DNA sequence: TGCAGCGTTGAGGCCCCCCCCGGGACAGGGGATATTGGGGCCAACGTCCTGACTTTC. Its protein is CSVEAPPGTGDIGANVLTF.

Remarks on this clonotype: This clone may be a read error of a much larger clone one base away. The CDR3 sequence: CASSFSWRAKNIQYF. The CDR3 DNA is TGTGCCAGCAGCTTTAGCTGGAGGGCCAAAAACATTCAGTACTTC. The V gene is TRBV12-3 or TRBV12-4, the J gene TRBJ2-4, with a possible D match to TRBD2 (5 bases). The CDR3 loop spans 15 amino acids. Trimming removed 6 bases from V and 1 base from J, with 13 bases in between.

The chain employs TRBV11-2 and TRBJ1-6; maybe TRBD1 (5 bases). Germline values: CDR1 SGHAT, CDR2 FQNNGV. CDR3 length equals 18 residues. Trimming pared 5 bases from V and 3 bases from J, leaving 20 bases between. The CDR3 here is CASSLARVDSLYNSPLHF. The DNA for the CDR3 is TGTGCCAGCAGCCTAGCTCGGGTCGACAGCCTCTATAATTCACCCCTCCACTTT.

About this clonotype: A much larger clone lies one base from this, so it may be a read error. J is TRBJ2-2 and V is TRBV6-1, with 9 nucleotides matching TRBD1. Germline assignment: CDR1 MNHNS and CDR2 SASEGT. This CDR3 has 15 residues. V lost 6 bases and J lost 7; bases outside the gene matches: 9. CDR3 region: CASSLNTGGYGELFF. Here the CDR3 DNA reads TGTGCCAGCAGCTTAAATACAGGGGGCTACGGGGAGCTGTTTTTT.

As for this clonotype: A much larger clone differs from this one at a single base, so this may be a read error. V usage is TRBV4-1 and J usage is TRBJ1-3; 8 bases agree with TRBD1. The germline V gene encodes CDR1 MGHRA and CDR2 YSYEKL. V lost 10 bases, J lost 4 bases, and 15 bases stayed unmatched. The CDR3 consists of 16 residues. The CDR3: CANKRRTGSKGNTIYF. The CDR3 coding sequence is TGCGCCAACAAAAGACGGACAGGGTCTAAAGGAAACACCATATATTTT.